The table lists the clone carrying this T cell receptor (beta chain) with a few counts. Its antigen remains unknown. CD4+ T cells were isolated after around 10 days of culture. Sequencing used immunoSEQ multiplex PCR; TCRdb keeps in-frame clones, though not all of them. The table has about 58,000 clones, 70% to 80% seen once. The sample comes from a study of vaccination effects on CD4 cells after COVID-19. Study-wide context: The ViraFEST assay expanded antigen-specific CD4+ T cells with viral peptide pools before sequencing. Each participant received a vaccine that was either BNT162b2 or mRNA-1273, given as two doses. The study, taken as a whole, reports: Cross-reaction with common cold coronaviruses was seen in only 1 of 255 vaccine-induced clones from healthy vaccinees.

V was cut by 6 bases and J by 0 bases, with 17 bases left in between. The CDR3 consists of 16 residues. Germline V gene lookup returns CDR1 SGHAT and CDR2 FQNNGV. The TCR sequence derives from a human donor who received a COVID-19 vaccine. This sample comprised CD4+ T cells from PBMCs cultured without peptide, obtained before COVID-19 vaccination. The rearrangement joins TRBV11-2 to TRBJ1-2; maybe TRBD1 (6 bases). CDR3 loop: CASRVNGGLSNYGYTF. In nucleotides, the CDR3 is TGTGCCAGCAGGGTTAATGGGGGGCTGTCTAACTATGGCTACACCTTC.